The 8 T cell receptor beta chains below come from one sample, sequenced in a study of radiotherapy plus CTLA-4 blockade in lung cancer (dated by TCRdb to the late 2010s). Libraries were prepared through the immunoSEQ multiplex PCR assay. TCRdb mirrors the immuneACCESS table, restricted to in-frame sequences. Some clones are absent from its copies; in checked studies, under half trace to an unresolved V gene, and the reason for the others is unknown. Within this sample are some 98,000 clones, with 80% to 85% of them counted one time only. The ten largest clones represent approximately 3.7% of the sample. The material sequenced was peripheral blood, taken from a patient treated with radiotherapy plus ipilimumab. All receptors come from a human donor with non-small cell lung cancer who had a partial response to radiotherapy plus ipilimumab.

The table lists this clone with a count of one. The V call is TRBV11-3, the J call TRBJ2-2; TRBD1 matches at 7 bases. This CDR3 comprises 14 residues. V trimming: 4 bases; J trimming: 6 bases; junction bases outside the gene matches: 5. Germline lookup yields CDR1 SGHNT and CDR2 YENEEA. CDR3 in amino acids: CASSSGQDPGELFF. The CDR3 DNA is TGTGCCAGCAGCTCCGGACAGGACCCCGGGGAGCTGTTTTTT.

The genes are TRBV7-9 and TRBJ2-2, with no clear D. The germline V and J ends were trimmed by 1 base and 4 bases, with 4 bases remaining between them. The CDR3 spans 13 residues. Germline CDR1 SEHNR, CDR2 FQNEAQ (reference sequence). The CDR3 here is CASSLDSTGELFF. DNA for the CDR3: TGTGCCAGCAGCTTAGACAGCACCGGGGAGCTGTTTTTT.

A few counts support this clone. In DNA, the CDR3 is TGTGCCAGCAGCATAAGGGGGACACGCTACACTGAAGCTTTCTTT. Translated: CASSIRGTRYTEAFF. This rearrangement joins TRBV21-1 to TRBJ1-1; the table calls TRBD1, which could not be checked here. TRBV21-1 is a pseudogene. The CDR3 is 15 residues long.

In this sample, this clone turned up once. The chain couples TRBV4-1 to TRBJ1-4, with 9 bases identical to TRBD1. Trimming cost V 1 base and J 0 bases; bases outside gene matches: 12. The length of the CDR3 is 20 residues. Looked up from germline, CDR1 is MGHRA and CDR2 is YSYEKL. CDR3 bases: TGCGCCAGCAGCCAAGGCGACAGGGGGGGACAGCGAGCAACTAATGAAAAACTGTTTTTT. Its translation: CASSQGDRGGQRATNEKLFF.

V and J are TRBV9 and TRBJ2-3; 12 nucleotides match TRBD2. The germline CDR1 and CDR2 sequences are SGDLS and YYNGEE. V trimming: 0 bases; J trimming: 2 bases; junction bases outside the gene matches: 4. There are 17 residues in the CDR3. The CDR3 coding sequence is TGTGCCAGCAGCGTAGGACTAGCGGGAGCATACACAGATACGCAGTATTTT. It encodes CASSVGLAGAYTDTQYF.

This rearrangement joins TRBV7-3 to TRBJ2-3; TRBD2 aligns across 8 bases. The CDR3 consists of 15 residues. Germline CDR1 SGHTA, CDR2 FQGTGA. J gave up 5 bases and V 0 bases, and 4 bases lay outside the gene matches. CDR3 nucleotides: TGTGCCAGCAGCTTAACAGGCGGGGGGCGAGATACGCAGTATTTT. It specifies CASSLTGGGRDTQYF.

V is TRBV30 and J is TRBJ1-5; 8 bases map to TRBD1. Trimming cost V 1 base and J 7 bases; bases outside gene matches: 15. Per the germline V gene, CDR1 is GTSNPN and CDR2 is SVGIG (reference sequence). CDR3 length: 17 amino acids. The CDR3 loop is CAWSAGLDRGVGQPQHF. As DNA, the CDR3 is TGTGCCTGGAGTGCCGGGCTCGACAGGGGAGTAGGACAGCCCCAGCATTTT.

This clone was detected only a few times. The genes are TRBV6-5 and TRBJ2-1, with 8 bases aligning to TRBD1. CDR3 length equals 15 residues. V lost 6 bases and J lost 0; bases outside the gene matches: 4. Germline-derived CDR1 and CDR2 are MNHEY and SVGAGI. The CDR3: CASRPGGSSYNEQFF. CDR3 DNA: TGTGCCAGCAGGCCAGGGGGCAGCTCCTACAATGAGCAGTTCTTC.